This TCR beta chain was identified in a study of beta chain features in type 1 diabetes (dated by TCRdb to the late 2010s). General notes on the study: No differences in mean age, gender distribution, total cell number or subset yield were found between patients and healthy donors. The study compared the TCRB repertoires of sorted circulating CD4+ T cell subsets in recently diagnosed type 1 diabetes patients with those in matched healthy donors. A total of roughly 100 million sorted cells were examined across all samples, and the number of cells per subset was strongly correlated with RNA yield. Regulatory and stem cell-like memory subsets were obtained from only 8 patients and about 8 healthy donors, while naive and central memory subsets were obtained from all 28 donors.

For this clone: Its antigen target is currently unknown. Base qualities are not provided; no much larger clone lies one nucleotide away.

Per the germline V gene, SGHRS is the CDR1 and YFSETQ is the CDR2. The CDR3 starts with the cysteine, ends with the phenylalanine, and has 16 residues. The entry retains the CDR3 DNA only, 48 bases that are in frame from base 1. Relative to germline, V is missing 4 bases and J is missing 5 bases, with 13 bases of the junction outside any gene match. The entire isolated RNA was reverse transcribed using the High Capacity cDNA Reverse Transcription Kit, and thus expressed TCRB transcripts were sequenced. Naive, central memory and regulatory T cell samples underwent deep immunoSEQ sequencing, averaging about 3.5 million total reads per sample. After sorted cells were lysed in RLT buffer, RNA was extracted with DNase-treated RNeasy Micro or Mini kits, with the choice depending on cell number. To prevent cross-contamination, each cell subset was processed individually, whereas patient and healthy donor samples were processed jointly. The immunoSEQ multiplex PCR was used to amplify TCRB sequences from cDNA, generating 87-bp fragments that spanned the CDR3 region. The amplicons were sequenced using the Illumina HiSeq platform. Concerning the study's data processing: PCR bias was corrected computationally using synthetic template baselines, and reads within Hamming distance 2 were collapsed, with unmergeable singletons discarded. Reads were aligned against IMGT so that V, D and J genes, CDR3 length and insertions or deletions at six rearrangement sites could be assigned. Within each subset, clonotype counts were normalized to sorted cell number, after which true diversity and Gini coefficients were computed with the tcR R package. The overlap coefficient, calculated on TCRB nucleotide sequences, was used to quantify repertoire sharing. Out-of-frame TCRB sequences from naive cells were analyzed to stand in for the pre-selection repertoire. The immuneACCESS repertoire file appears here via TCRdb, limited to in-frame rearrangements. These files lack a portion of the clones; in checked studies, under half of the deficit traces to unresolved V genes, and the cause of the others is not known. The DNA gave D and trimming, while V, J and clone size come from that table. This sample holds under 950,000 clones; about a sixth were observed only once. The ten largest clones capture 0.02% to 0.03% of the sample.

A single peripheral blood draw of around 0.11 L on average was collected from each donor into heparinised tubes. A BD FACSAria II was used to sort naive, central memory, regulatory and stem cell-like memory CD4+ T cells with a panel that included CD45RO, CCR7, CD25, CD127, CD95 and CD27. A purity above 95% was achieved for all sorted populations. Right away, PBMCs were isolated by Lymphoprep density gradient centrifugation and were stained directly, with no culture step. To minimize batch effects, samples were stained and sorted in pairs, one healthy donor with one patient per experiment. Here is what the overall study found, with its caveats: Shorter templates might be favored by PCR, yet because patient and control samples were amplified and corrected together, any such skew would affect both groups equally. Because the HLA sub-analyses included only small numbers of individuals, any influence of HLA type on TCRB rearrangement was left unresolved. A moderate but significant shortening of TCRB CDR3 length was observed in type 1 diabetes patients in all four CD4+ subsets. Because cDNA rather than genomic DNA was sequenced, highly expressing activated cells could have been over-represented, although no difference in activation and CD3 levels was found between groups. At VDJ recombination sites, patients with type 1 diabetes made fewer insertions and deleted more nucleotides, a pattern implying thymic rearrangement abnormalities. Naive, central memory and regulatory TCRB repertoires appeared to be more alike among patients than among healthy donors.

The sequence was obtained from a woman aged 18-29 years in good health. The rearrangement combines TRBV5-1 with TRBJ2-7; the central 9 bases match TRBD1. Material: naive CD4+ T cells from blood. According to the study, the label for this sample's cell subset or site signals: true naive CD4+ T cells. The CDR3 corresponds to CASSRLPPGQGNEQYF. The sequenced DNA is TGCGCCAGCAGCCGACTCCCCCCGGGACAGGGTAACGAGCAGTACTTC.